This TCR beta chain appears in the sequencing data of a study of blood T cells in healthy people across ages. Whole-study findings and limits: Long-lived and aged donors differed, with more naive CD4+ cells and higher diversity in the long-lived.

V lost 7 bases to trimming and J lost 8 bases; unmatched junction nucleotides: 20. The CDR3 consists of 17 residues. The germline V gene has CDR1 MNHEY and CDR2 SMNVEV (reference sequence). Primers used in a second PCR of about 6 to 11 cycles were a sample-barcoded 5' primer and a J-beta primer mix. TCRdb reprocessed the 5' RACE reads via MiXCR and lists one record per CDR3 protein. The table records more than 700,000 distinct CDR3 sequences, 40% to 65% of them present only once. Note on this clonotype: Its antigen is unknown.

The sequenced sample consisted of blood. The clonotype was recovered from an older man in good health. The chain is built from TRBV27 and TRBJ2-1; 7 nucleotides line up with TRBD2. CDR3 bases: TGTGCCAGCACCTCCTTTCTAGCGGCCGACCTTGGATATGAGCAGTTCTTC. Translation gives CASTSFLAADLGYEQFF.